The present entry profiles one TCR beta chain with its context. The data stem from a study of shared clonotypes between healthy human individuals. Measured with immunoSEQ multiplex PCR; TCRdb has only the in-frame clones, and not every one. The table has about 1 million clones, around four fifths seen once. CDR1 and CDR2 (germline): SGHRS, YFSETQ. This CDR3 spans 13 amino acids. Trimming removed 0 bases at V and 4 bases at J, with 5 bases between. The material sequenced was memory CD4+ T cells sorted from blood. Described subset: CD45RA-negative fraction. The source is a man younger than 35 in good health. V gene TRBV5-1 combines with J gene TRBJ1-5; D unclear. The DNA for the CDR3 is TGCGCCAGCAGCTTGGCCTCAAATCAGCCCCAGCATTTT. Encoded protein: CASSLASNQPQHF.